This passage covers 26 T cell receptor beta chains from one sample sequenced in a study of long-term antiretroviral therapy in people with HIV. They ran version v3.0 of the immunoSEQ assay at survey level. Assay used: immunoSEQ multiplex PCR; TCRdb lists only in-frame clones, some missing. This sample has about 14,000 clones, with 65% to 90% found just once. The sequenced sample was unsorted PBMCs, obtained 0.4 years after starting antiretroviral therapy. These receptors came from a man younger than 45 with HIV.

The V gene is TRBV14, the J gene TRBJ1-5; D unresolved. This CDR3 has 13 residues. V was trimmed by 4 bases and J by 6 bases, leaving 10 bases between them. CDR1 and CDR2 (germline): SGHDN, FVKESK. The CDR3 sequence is CASSRGLFQPQHF. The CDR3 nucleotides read TGTGCCAGCAGCCGAGGGTTATTTCAGCCCCAGCATTTT.

CDR3 protein: CASSLRPSGGHTDTQYF. The CDR3 DNA follows: TGTGCCAGCAGCTTACGTCCTAGCGGGGGGCACACAGATACGCAGTATTTT. The chain links TRBV11-2 to TRBJ2-3; the match to TRBD2 covers 11 bases. The CDR3 runs 17 residues. V lost 2 bases and J lost 2; bases outside the gene matches: 6. Germline CDR1 reads SGHAT; CDR2 reads FQNNGV.

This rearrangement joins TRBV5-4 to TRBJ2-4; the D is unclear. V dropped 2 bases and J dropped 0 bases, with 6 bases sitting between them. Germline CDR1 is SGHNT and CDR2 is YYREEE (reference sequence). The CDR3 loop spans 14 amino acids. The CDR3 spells CASSLSLAKNIQYF. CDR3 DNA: TGTGCCAGCAGCTTATCCCTAGCCAAAAACATTCAGTACTTC.

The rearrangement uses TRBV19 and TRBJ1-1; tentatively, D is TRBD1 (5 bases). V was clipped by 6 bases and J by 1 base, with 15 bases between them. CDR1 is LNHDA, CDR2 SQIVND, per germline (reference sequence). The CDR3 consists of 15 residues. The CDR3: CASRPFGGWNTEAFF. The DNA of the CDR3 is TGTGCCAGTAGGCCGTTTGGGGGATGGAACACTGAAGCTTTCTTT.

The CDR3 bases are TGTGCCAGCCTGGACAGGGGGGTCACAGATACGCAGTATTTT. The encoded protein is CASLDRGVTDTQYF. This chain links TRBV2 with TRBJ2-3; TRBD1 matches at 10 bases. Trimming took 8 bases from V and 2 from J; bases not matched to a gene: 4. The germline CDR1 and CDR2 sequences are SNHLY and FYNNEI. The CDR3 is 14 residues long.

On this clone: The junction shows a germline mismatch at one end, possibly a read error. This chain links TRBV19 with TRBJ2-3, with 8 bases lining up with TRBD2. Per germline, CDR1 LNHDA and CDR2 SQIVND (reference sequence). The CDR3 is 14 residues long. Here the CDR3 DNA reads TGTGCCAGTAGTATCGAGGGACTAGGAAGCACACCAGATTTT. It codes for CASSIEGLGSTPDF.

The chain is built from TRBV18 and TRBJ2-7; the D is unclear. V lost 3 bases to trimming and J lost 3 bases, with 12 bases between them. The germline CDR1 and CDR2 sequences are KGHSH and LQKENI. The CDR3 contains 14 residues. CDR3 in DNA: TGTGCCAGCTCACCCAAGGCGGATCGCTACGAGCAGTACTTC. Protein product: CASSPKADRYEQYF.

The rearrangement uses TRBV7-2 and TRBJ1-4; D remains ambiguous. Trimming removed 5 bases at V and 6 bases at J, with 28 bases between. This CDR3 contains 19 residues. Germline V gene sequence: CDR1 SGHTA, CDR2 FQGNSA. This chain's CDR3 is CASSISPAAQAREYEKLFF. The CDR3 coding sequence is TGTGCCAGCAGCATATCACCCGCGGCCCAAGCGAGGGAATATGAAAAACTGTTTTTT.

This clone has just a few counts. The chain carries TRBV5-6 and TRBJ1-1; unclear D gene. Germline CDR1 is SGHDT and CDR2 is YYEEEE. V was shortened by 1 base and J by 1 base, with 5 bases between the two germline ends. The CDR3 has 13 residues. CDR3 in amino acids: CASSLWGNTEAFF. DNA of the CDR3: TGTGCCAGCAGCTTGTGGGGGAACACTGAAGCTTTCTTT.

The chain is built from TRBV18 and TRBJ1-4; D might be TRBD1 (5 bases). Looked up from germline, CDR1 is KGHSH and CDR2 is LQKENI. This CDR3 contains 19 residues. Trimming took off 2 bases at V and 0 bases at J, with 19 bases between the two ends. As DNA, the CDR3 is TGTGCCAGCTCACCAGTGATTTACCCCGGGACGGCAACTAATGAAAAACTGTTTTTT. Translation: CASSPVIYPGTATNEKLFF.

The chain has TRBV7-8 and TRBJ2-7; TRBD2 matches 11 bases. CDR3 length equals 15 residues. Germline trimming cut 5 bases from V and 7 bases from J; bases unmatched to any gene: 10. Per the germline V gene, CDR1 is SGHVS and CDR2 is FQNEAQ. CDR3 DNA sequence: TGTGCCAGCAGCAGTAGGACTAGCGGGTCCTTAGAGCAGTACTTC. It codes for CASSSRTSGSLEQYF. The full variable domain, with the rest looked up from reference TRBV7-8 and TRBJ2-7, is GAGVSQSPRYKVAKRGQDVALRCDPISGHVSLFWYQQALGQGPEFLTYFQNEAQLDKSGLPSDRFFAERPEGSVSTLKIQRTQQEDSAVYLCASSSRTSGSLEQYFGPGTRLTVT.

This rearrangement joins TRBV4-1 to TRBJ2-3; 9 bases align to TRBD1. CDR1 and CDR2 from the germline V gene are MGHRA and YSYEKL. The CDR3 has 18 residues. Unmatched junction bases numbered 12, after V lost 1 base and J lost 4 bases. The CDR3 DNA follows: TGCGCCAGCAGCCAAGTTTACCCGGGACAGGGCGAGGCAGATACGCAGTATTTT. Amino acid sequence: CASSQVYPGQGEADTQYF.

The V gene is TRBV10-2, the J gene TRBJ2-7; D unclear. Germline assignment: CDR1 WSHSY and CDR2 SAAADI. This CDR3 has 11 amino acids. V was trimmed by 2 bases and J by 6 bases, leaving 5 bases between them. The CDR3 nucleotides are TGCGCCAGCAGTGAGGAGAGCGAGCAGTACTTC. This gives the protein CASSEESEQYF.

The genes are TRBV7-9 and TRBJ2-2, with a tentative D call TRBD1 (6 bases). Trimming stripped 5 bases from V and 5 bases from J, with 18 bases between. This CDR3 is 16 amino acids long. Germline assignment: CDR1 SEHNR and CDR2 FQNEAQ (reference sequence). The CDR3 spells CASSLLTGKVTGELFF. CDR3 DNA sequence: TGTGCCAGCAGCCTTTTAACAGGGAAGGTGACCGGGGAGCTGTTTTTT.

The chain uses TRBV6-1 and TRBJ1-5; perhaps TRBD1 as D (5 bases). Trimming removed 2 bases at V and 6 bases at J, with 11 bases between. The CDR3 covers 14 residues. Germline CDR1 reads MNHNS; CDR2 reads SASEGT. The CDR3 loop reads CASSESHGGQPQHF. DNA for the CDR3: TGTGCCAGCAGTGAAAGTCACGGGGGTCAGCCCCAGCATTTT.

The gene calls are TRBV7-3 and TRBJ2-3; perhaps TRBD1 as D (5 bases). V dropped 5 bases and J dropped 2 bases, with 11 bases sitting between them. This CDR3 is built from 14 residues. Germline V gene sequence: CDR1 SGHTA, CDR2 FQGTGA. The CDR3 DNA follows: TGTGCCAGCAGCCCAGGGATTACCACAGATACGCAGTATTTT. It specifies CASSPGITTDTQYF.

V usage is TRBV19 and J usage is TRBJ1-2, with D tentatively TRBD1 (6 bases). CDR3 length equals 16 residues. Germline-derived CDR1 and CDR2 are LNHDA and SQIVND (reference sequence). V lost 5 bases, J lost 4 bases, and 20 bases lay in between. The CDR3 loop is CASSVLNRVLVYGYTF. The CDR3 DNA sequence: TGTGCCAGTAGTGTGCTTAACAGGGTGTTGGTCTATGGCTACACCTTC.

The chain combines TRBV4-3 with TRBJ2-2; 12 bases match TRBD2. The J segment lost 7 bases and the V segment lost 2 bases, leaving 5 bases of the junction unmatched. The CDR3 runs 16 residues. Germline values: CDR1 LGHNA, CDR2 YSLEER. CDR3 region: CASSQTPSGGVGELFF. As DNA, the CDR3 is TGCGCCAGCAGCCAAACTCCTAGCGGGGGGGTCGGGGAGCTGTTTTTT.

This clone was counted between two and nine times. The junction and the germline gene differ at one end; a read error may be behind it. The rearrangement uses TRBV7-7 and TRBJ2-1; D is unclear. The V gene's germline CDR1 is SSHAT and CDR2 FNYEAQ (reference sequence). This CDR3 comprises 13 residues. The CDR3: CASSLWINNEQFF. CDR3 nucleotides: TGTGCTAGCAGCTTATGGATCAACAATGAGCAGTTCTTC.

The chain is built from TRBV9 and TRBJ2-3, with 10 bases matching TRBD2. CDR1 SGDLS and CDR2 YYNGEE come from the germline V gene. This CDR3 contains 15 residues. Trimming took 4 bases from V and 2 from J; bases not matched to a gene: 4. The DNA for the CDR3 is TGTGCCAGCAGCTACAGCGGGGGGGTCACAGATACGCAGTATTTT. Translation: CASSYSGGVTDTQYF.

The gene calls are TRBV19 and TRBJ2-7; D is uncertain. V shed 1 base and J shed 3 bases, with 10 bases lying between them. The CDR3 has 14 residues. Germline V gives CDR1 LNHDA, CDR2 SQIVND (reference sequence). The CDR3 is CASSIGVQNYEQYF. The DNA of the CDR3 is TGTGCCAGTAGTATAGGCGTCCAAAACTACGAGCAGTACTTC.

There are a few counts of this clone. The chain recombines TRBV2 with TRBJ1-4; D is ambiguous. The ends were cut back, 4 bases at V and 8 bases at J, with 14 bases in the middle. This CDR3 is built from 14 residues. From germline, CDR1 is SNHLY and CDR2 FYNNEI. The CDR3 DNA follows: TGTGCCAGCAGTGGCGTGGGCCCATACGAAAAACTGTTTTTT. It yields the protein CASSGVGPYEKLFF.

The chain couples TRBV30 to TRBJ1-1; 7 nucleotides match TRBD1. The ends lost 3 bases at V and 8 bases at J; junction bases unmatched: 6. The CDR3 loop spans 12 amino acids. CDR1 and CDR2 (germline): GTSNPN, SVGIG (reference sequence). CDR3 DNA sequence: TGTGCCTGGAGGCCGGGACAGACAGAAGCTTTCTTT. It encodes CAWRPGQTEAFF.

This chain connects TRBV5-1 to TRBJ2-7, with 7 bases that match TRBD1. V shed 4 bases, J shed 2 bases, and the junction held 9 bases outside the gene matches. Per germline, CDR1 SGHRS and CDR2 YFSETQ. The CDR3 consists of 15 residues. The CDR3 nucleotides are TGCGCCAGCAGCCTTACAGGGGTAGCCGCCTACGAGCAGTACTTC. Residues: CASSLTGVAAYEQYF.

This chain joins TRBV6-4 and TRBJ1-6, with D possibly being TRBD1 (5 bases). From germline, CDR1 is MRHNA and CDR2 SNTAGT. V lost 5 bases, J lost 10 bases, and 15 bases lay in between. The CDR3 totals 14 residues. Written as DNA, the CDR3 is TGTGCCAGCAGTCTGCAGGGATCGGGCTCACCCCTCCACTTT. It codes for CASSLQGSGSPLHF.

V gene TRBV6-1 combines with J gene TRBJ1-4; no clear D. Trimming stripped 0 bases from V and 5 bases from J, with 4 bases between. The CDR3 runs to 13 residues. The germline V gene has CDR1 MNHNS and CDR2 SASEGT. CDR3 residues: CASSEAINEKLFF. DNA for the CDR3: TGTGCCAGCAGTGAAGCTATAAATGAAAAACTGTTTTTT.